The clone carrying this TCR beta chain was detected ten times or more. This CDR3 has 15 residues. V dropped 6 bases and J dropped 2 bases, with 16 bases sitting between them. Per germline, CDR1 MDHEN and CDR2 SYDVKM. The record originates from a study of blood T cell repertoires in COVID-19. Those who participated ranged in age from roughly 18 to 100 years and resided in some 24 US areas. Researchers sorted participants into cohorts using their self-reported clinical history. Recovered status in Cohort 3 required two negative PCRs, clearance, or symptom resolution. In the study's own analysis: Estimation of nucleated cell counts relied on the amplification of reference gene primers. Produced via immunoSEQ multiplex PCR; TCRdb's table is partial and in-frame only. The V and J calls and clone size were taken over from that table, and D and trimming were inferred from the DNA. This table holds roughly 190,000 clones, 65% to 85% found once.

The chain carries TRBV28 and TRBJ1-1, with a possible D match to TRBD1 (6 bases). The sequenced material came from PBMCs or T cells enriched from blood (not recorded which). This TCR was recovered from a woman aged 25 to 39 who had recovered from COVID-19. The CDR3 DNA reads as TGTGCCAGCAGCCCCCAGTGGGGGCCAAACACTGAAGCTTTCTTT. Protein: CASSPQWGPNTEAFF.